The 17 T cell receptor beta chains below were found in one sample sequenced in a study of blood T cell repertoires in COVID-19. The protocol was immunoSEQ multiplex PCR, while the TCRdb copy is restricted to in-frame clones and leaves out a portion. The table lists under 200,000 clones, roughly nine tenths of them singletons. Sequencing input: peripheral blood. The receptors shown here come from a man aged 55 to 70 with active or convalescent COVID-19.

The chain carries TRBV10-1 and TRBJ2-2; maybe TRBD2 (6 bases). The CDR3 covers 14 residues. V lost 6 bases, J lost 7 bases, and 15 bases lay in between. Per germline, CDR1 WNHNN and CDR2 SYGVQD (reference sequence). The CDR3 region has the DNA TGCGCCAGCAGCCCTGGTGGAGGGGTCGGGGAGCTGTTTTTT. It specifies CASSPGGGVGELFF.

V usage is TRBV11-2 and J usage is TRBJ2-7, with a possible D match to TRBD1 (5 bases). This CDR3 contains 15 residues. V was cut by 0 bases and J by 4 bases, with 13 bases left in between. CDR1 and CDR2 from the germline V gene are SGHAT and FQNNGV. CDR3 DNA: TGTGCCAGCAGCTTAGATATCAGGGCAGGGTACGAGCAGTACTTC. Encoded protein: CASSLDIRAGYEQYF.

The chain uses TRBV5-8 and TRBJ1-2; TRBD1 matches at 9 bases. Germline V CDR1 and CDR2: SGHTS, YDEGEE. Germline trimming cut 4 bases from V and 2 bases from J; bases unmatched to any gene: 6. The CDR3 is made up of 15 amino acids. CDR3 nucleotides: TGTGCCAGCAGCCTTGTCGGGACAGGGAACTATGGCTACACCTTC. As protein: CASSLVGTGNYGYTF.

The chain links TRBV5-1 to TRBJ1-2; the match to TRBD1 covers 7 bases. The CDR3 extends over 14 amino acids. Germline V lookup: CDR1 SGHRS, CDR2 YFSETQ. The trim removed 4 bases at V and 8 bases at J, leaving 11 bases unmatched. CDR3 loop: CASSVQGPAGGYTF. The CDR3 nucleotides read TGCGCCAGCAGCGTACAGGGGCCCGCGGGGGGCTACACCTTC.

This chain links TRBV4-2 with TRBJ2-7; 14 bases match TRBD2. Germline CDR1 reads LGHNA; CDR2 reads YNFKEQ. V trimming: 5 bases; J trimming: 2 bases; junction bases outside the gene matches: 17. The CDR3 is 20 residues long. The CDR3 spells CASSAHAGLAGGLITYEQYF. In DNA, the CDR3 is TGTGCCAGCAGCGCCCACGCCGGACTAGCGGGGGGATTAATAACCTACGAGCAGTACTTC.

This chain links TRBV19 with TRBJ1-6, with a possible D match to TRBD1 (6 bases). The V end lost 3 bases, the J end lost 0 bases, and 15 bases lay between the germline ends. Looked up from germline, CDR1 is LNHDA and CDR2 is SQIVND (reference sequence). The CDR3 is 18 amino acids. Here the CDR3 reads CASSIAQTGSSYNSPLHF. The CDR3 bases are TGTGCCAGTAGTATCGCCCAGACAGGTAGCTCCTATAATTCACCCCTCCACTTT.

The chain employs TRBV21-1 and TRBJ1-1. TRBV21-1 is an annotated pseudogene. The CDR3 totals 14 residues. Written as DNA, the CDR3 is TGTGCCAGCAGTCAAAGGCGGAGTCGGACTGAAGCTTTCTTT. This codes for CASSQRRSRTEAFF.

The chain carries TRBV5-1 and TRBJ1-2, with 9 bases lining up with TRBD1. Germline CDR1 reads SGHRS; CDR2 reads YFSETQ. The CDR3 sequence is 15 residues long. V lost 4 bases and J lost 4; bases outside the gene matches: 8. The CDR3 sequence: CASSPTDRGSYGYTF. The CDR3 DNA is TGCGCCAGCAGCCCGACGGACAGGGGTAGCTATGGCTACACCTTC. The full variable domain, its missing parts supplied by reference TRBV5-1 and TRBJ1-2, is KAGVTQTPRYLIKTRGQQVTLSCSPISGHRSVSWYQQTPGQGLQFLFEYFSETQRNKGNFPGRFSGRQFSNSRSEMNVSTLELGDSALYLCASSPTDRGSYGYTFGSGTRLTVV.

The chain combines TRBV2 with TRBJ2-5; 12 positions agree with TRBD2. CDR3 length equals 16 residues. With V trimmed by 7 bases and J by 4 bases, 10 bases remained unmatched. CDR1 is SNHLY, CDR2 FYNNEI, per germline. CDR3 DNA sequence: TGTGCCAGCAAAGAAAGACTAGCGGGGGCGGGAGAGACCCAGTACTTC. Translation gives CASKERLAGAGETQYF.

This clone was seen a handful of times. The rearrangement uses TRBV21-1 and TRBJ2-3; the table's TRBD2 call for D was not verified on the DNA. TRBV21-1 is an annotated pseudogene. This CDR3 has 16 residues. The CDR3 sequence is CASSKVSKTSTDTQYF. The CDR3 DNA reads TGTGCCAGCAGCAAAGTTTCTAAAACTAGCACAGATACGCAGTATTTT.

The genes are TRBV25-1 and TRBJ1-2, with D unresolved. This CDR3 comprises 14 residues. The V end was cut by 3 bases, the J end by 5 bases, with 13 bases between. Germline V gene data show CDR1 as MGHDK and CDR2 as SYGVNS. The CDR3 sequence: CASSDSPAGYGYTF. CDR3 nucleotides: TGTGCCAGCAGTGACTCCCCGGCAGGATATGGCTACACCTTC.

This chain links TRBV7-2 with TRBJ2-1, with a weak D call TRBD2 (6 bases). Germline values: CDR1 SGHTA, CDR2 FQGNSA. Deletions cut 4 bases from V and 0 bases from J, with 16 bases between. The CDR3 contains 17 residues. The CDR3 spells CASSSLGGAASYNEQFF. The CDR3 DNA reads TGTGCCAGCAGCTCCCTGGGGGGAGCGGCCTCCTACAATGAGCAGTTCTTC.

The chain joins TRBV9 to TRBJ2-3; tentatively, D is TRBD2 (5 bases). V dropped 1 base and J dropped 6 bases, with 15 bases sitting between them. CDR1 is SGDLS and CDR2 is YYNGEE in the germline V gene. The length of the CDR3 is 15 residues. This chain's CDR3 is CASSVIGSGGDTQYF. The CDR3 region has the DNA TGTGCCAGCAGCGTAATTGGATCCGGCGGGGATACGCAGTATTTT.

The chain carries TRBV5-1 and TRBJ2-3; 7 bases align to TRBD1. This CDR3 is 14 amino acids long. V lost 4 bases, J lost 1 base, and 3 bases stayed unmatched. Germline V CDR1 and CDR2: SGHRS, YFSETQ. DNA for the CDR3: TGCGCCAGCAGCCAAGACAGGGGCACAGATACGCAGTATTTT. Translation: CASSQDRGTDTQYF. Combining the CDR3 with reference TRBV5-1 and TRBJ2-3 gives the whole variable domain KAGVTQTPRYLIKTRGQQVTLSCSPISGHRSVSWYQQTPGQGLQFLFEYFSETQRNKGNFPGRFSGRQFSNSRSEMNVSTLELGDSALYLCASSQDRGTDTQYFGPGTRLTVL.

This clone has only one observation. The DNA is left out, because the CDR3 cannot be placed on it with certainty; the CDR3 is given as TCRdb lists it. The rearrangement joins TRBV21-1 to TRBJ2-1; the listed D gene, TRBD2, was not tested against the DNA. TRBV21-1 is noted as a pseudogene. Including both end residues, the CDR3 is 18 amino acids long. CDR3 amino acids: CASSKEWVASGAYNEQFF.

This clone has a handful of counts. The V gene is TRBV9, the J gene TRBJ1-2; D is perhaps TRBD1 (5 bases). Trimming pared 0 bases from V and 0 bases from J, leaving 12 bases between. CDR1 and CDR2 from the germline V gene are SGDLS and YYNGEE. The CDR3 runs 16 residues. CDR3 DNA sequence: TGTGCCAGCAGCGTAGTTGACACAGGTCCTAACTATGGCTACACCTTC. It codes for CASSVVDTGPNYGYTF.

The rearrangement joins TRBV24-1 to TRBJ2-1; 9 bases align to TRBD1. The CDR3 loop spans 14 amino acids. From germline, CDR1 is KGHDR and CDR2 SFDVKD. J gave up 6 bases and V 5 bases, and 4 bases lay outside the gene matches. Here the CDR3 reads CATSAQGAFNEQFF. DNA of the CDR3: TGTGCCACCAGTGCACAGGGGGCCTTCAATGAGCAGTTCTTC.